The 30 T cell receptor beta chains listed next were all sequenced from one sample in a study of OX40 agonist ivuxolimab in advanced cancers. Profiled with immunoSEQ multiplex PCR; TCRdb holds only in-frame clones, not every one. Of about 64,000 clones listed, over 80% are singletons. The specimen was CD4+ or CD8+ T cells sorted from blood, collected in a trial of the OX40 agonist ivuxolimab. The receptors derive from an adult with an advanced solid tumor such as melanoma, head and neck, liver or kidney cancer.

This rearrangement joins TRBV18 to TRBJ1-2; 11 positions match TRBD1. The CDR3 consists of 15 residues. V shed 3 bases, J shed 6 bases, and the junction held 6 bases outside the gene matches. Germline CDR1 and CDR2: KGHSH and LQKENI. The DNA of the CDR3 is TGTGCCAGCTCACCCATGCGGACAGGGGGCGATGGCTACACCTTC. Its protein product is CASSPMRTGGDGYTF. Together with reference TRBV18 and TRBJ1-2, the CDR3 gives the full variable domain: NAGVMQNPRHLVRRRGQEARLRCSPMKGHSHVYWYRQLPEEGLKFMVYLQKENIIDESGMPKERFSAEFPKEGPSILRIQQVVRGDSAAYFCASSPMRTGGDGYTFGSGTRLTVV.

The rearrangement uses TRBV14 and TRBJ1-2; a weak D match, TRBD1 (5 bases). The CDR3 has 15 amino acids. CDR1 is SGHDN and CDR2 is FVKESK in the germline V gene. Trimming stripped 0 bases from V and 7 bases from J, with 15 bases between. CDR3 residues: CASSQDQGGVFGYTF. The CDR3 bases are TGTGCCAGCAGCCAAGATCAAGGAGGGGTGTTTGGCTACACCTTC.

Note on this clone: At one end the junction does not follow the germline gene, possibly because of a read error. The chain couples TRBV9 to TRBJ2-3; D is perhaps TRBD2 (6 bases). In germline, CDR1 is SGDLS, CDR2 YYNGEE. The CDR3 has 14 residues. CDR3 DNA sequence: TGTGCCAGTAGCGTAACGGGAGATCCAGATACGCAGTATTTT. Translated: CASSVTGDPDTQYF. Using reference TRBV9 and TRBJ2-3 for the parts outside the CDR3, the full variable domain is DSGVTQTPKHLITATGQRVTLRCSPRSGDLSVYWYQQSLDQGLQFLIQYYNGEERAKGNILERFSAQQFPDLHSELNLSSLELGDSALYFCASSVTGDPDTQYFGPGTRLTVL.

The chain has TRBV5-1 and TRBJ1-2; D is undetermined. The CDR3 has 13 amino acids. V was shortened by 1 base and J by 2 bases, with 6 bases between the two germline ends. The germline CDR1 and CDR2 sequences are SGHRS and YFSETQ. CDR3 nucleotides: TGCGCCAGCAGCTTGACAGAGAACTATGGCTACACCTTC. Its protein is CASSLTENYGYTF. The variable domain in full, with the rest retrieved from reference TRBV5-1 and TRBJ1-2, is KAGVTQTPRYLIKTRGQQVTLSCSPISGHRSVSWYQQTPGQGLQFLFEYFSETQRNKGNFPGRFSGRQFSNSRSEMNVSTLELGDSALYLCASSLTENYGYTFGSGTRLTVV.

This rearrangement joins TRBV27 to TRBJ1-4, with TRBD1 as a possible D gene (5 bases). Germline CDR1 reads MNHEY; CDR2 reads SMNVEV (reference sequence). There are 13 residues in the CDR3. V lost 2 bases and J lost 8, with 9 bases in between. The CDR3 bases are TGTGCCAGCAGTTTAGACAGCAGAGAAAAACTGTTTTTT. It is translated as CASSLDSREKLFF.

The chain uses TRBV2 and TRBJ2-5, with D possibly TRBD2 on 6 matching bases. Germline lookup yields CDR1 SNHLY and CDR2 FYNNEI. CDR3 length: 13 amino acids. The V end lost 7 bases, the J end lost 6 bases, and 15 bases lay between the germline ends. The CDR3 spells CASTPSRGKTQYF. The CDR3 DNA sequence: TGTGCCAGCACCCCTTCGCGGGGAAAGACCCAGTACTTC.

CDR3 in amino acids: CASSETGGLETQYF. Here the CDR3 DNA reads TGTGCCAGCAGTGAGACAGGGGGTTTGGAGACCCAGTACTTC. The chain joins TRBV7-9 to TRBJ2-5, with 9 bases lining up with TRBD1. Trimming at V came to 6 bases and at J to 5 bases, leaving 7 bases not matched to a gene. The CDR3 extends over 14 amino acids. Germline values: CDR1 SEHNR, CDR2 FQNEAQ (reference sequence).

The chain links TRBV5-1 to TRBJ2-5, with D unclear. The length of the CDR3 is 15 residues. Germline CDR1 SGHRS, CDR2 YFSETQ. The V gene lost 0 bases and the J gene lost 5 bases, with 14 bases spanning the gap. The DNA of the CDR3 is TGCGCCAGCAGCTTGGTAGTGGGTTCGTACGAGACCCAGTACTTC. It is translated as CASSLVVGSYETQYF.

V and J are TRBV6-5 and TRBJ1-5; a weak D match, TRBD1 (5 bases). Trimming cost V 6 bases and J 6 bases, with 18 bases left between them. Germline V gene sequence: CDR1 MNHEY, CDR2 SVGAGI. The CDR3 runs 15 residues. The CDR3 protein is CASSSGRSGGQPQHF. CDR3 nucleotides: TGTGCCAGCAGCTCCGGACGGAGTGGGGGTCAGCCCCAGCATTTT.

The chain employs TRBV28 and TRBJ1-2, with 8 bases fitting TRBD1. V lost 9 bases and J lost 6; bases outside the gene matches: 15. CDR3 size: 15 residues. The germline V gene has CDR1 MDHEN and CDR2 SYDVKM. DNA for the CDR3: TGTGCCAGTCTCTATATAACCCAGGGGGCAAATGGCTACACCTTC. Protein product: CASLYITQGANGYTF.

The rearrangement joins TRBV27 to TRBJ2-1; tentatively, D is TRBD2 (6 bases). This CDR3 is built from 15 residues. CDR1 is MNHEY, CDR2 SMNVEV, per germline (reference sequence). Trimming stripped 2 bases from V and 0 bases from J, with 8 bases between. The CDR3 region has the DNA TGTGCCAGCAGTTTAACCGGGAGCTCCTACAATGAGCAGTTCTTC. Its translation is CASSLTGSSYNEQFF.

The V call is TRBV4-2, the J call TRBJ1-2; D not certain. Trimming stripped 0 bases from V and 1 base from J, with 12 bases between. The CDR3 is made up of 16 amino acids. Germline loops: CDR1 LGHNA, CDR2 YNFKEQ. CDR3 nucleotide sequence: TGTGCCAGCAGCCAAGATTTAGAACGGTTTAACTATGGCTACACCTTC. Its protein is CASSQDLERFNYGYTF.

This sequence joins TRBV7-9 and TRBJ2-5; D ambiguous. The germline CDR1 and CDR2 sequences are SEHNR and FQNEAQ (reference sequence). The CDR3 consists of 14 residues. Between the trimmed V and J ends, which lost 0 bases and 1 base, there was a span of 6 bases. CDR3 amino acids: CASSLAQTQETQYF. The CDR3 DNA reads TGTGCCAGCAGCTTAGCACAGACCCAAGAGACCCAGTACTTC.

This clone was found a few times. This chain connects TRBV28 to TRBJ1-1; 10 nucleotides agree with TRBD1. The V and J ends lost 6 bases and 4 bases, in that order; junction bases with no gene match: 5. The germline V gene encodes CDR1 MDHEN and CDR2 SYDVKM. CDR3 length equals 14 residues. The CDR3 nucleotides read TGTGCCAGCAGGACAGGGGGCGCGTTCACTGAAGCTTTCTTT. This translates into CASRTGGAFTEAFF.

This clone was counted a single time. The rearrangement joins TRBV28 to TRBJ2-4; maybe TRBD2 (5 bases). CDR3 length: 13 amino acids. With 5 bases removed from V and 8 bases from J, the gap between germline ends came to 13 bases. CDR1 is MDHEN and CDR2 is SYDVKM in the germline V gene. This CDR3 is CASSPSEGYIQYF. CDR3 coding DNA: TGTGCCAGCAGTCCCAGCGAGGGTTACATTCAGTACTTC.

The V call is TRBV30, the J call TRBJ1-6, with D unresolved. Trimming removed 2 bases from V and 7 bases from J, with 9 bases in between. The CDR3 extends over 13 amino acids. In germline, CDR1 is GTSNPN, CDR2 SVGIG (reference sequence). CDR3 DNA: TGTGCCTGGAGTCGGTTCAGGAATTCACCCCTCCACTTT. Translated, it gives CAWSRFRNSPLHF.

The J gene is TRBJ1-4, the V gene TRBV6-1; D is perhaps TRBD1 (6 bases). V was trimmed by 3 bases and J by 4 bases, leaving 12 bases between them. Per the germline V gene, CDR1 is MNHNS and CDR2 is SASEGT. CDR3 size: 15 residues. The CDR3 coding sequence is TGTGCCAGCAGTGACCGAGGGGGAGATAATGAAAAACTGTTTTTT. This codes for CASSDRGGDNEKLFF.

This chain links TRBV25-1 with TRBJ1-2, with a weak D call TRBD1 (5 bases). The CDR3 loop spans 13 amino acids. The V end was cut by 9 bases, the J end by 1 base, with 12 bases between. Germline V gives CDR1 MGHDK, CDR2 SYGVNS. DNA for the CDR3: TGTGCCAGTCAGGGAACCCTTAACTATGGCTACACCTTC. Residues: CASQGTLNYGYTF.

The chain uses TRBV5-1 and TRBJ2-7, with D perhaps TRBD1 (6 bases). Trimming shortened V by 0 bases and J by 0 bases, and 13 bases separated the two germline ends. Germline lookup yields CDR1 SGHRS and CDR2 YFSETQ. The CDR3 loop spans 16 amino acids. The CDR3 here is CASSLAMDRSSYEQYF. The CDR3 region has the DNA TGCGCCAGCAGCTTGGCCATGGACAGAAGCTCCTACGAGCAGTACTTC.

The rearrangement uses TRBV4-1 and TRBJ1-1, with D uncertain. V lost 4 bases, J lost 2 bases, and 14 bases lay in between. This CDR3 is built from 15 residues. The V gene's germline CDR1 is MGHRA and CDR2 YSYEKL. Written as DNA, the CDR3 is TGCGCCAGCAGCCCTGGGATATGGTCTAACACTGAAGCTTTCTTT. Its translation is CASSPGIWSNTEAFF.

By share of the sample, this clone is medium-sized. The chain carries TRBV5-1 and TRBJ2-7, with TRBD2 as a possible D gene (5 bases). V was shortened by 0 bases and J by 7 bases, with 14 bases between the two germline ends. Germline V gene lookup returns CDR1 SGHRS and CDR2 YFSETQ. This CDR3 region has 14 residues. The CDR3 sequence: CASSLDSLGMEQYF. CDR3 nucleotides: TGCGCCAGCAGCTTGGACTCACTAGGAATGGAGCAGTACTTC.

The chain carries TRBV7-9 and TRBJ1-1; D not certain. The length of the CDR3 is 13 residues. Trimming took 5 bases from V and 12 from J, leaving 19 bases between them. Germline-derived CDR1 and CDR2 are SEHNR and FQNEAQ (reference sequence). The CDR3: CASSLNFGGLTFF. CDR3 nucleotide sequence: TGTGCCAGCAGCCTTAATTTCGGAGGGTTGACTTTCTTT.

The CDR3, as DNA: TGTGCCAGTAGTACTCAGGGACTAGCGGGAGGGCTTGGAAATGAGCAGTTCTTC. Translated, it gives CASSTQGLAGGLGNEQFF. V usage is TRBV19 and J usage is TRBJ2-1, with TRBD2 identical over 16 bases. Germline assignment: CDR1 LNHDA and CDR2 SQIVND (reference sequence). The CDR3 contains 18 residues. The ends lost 4 bases at V and 7 bases at J; junction bases unmatched: 10. Looking up the rest from reference TRBV19 and TRBJ2-1 gives the full variable domain: DGGITQSPKYLFRKEGQNVTLSCEQNLNHDAMYWYRQDPGQGLRLIYYSQIVNDFQKGDIAEGYSVSREKKESFPLTVTSAQKNPTAFYLCASSTQGLAGGLGNEQFFGPGTRLTVL.

The CDR3, as DNA: TGTGCCATCAGACCACCCGGGACTAGCGGCTACAATGAGCAGTTCTTC. Translation gives CAIRPPGTSGYNEQFF. This chain links TRBV10-3 with TRBJ2-1; 11 nucleotides line up with TRBD2. The CDR3 contains 16 residues. Trimming at V came to 6 bases and at J to 3 bases, leaving 7 bases not matched to a gene. Germline CDR1 reads ENHRY; CDR2 reads SYGVKD.

CDR3 sequence: CASSSGQTRGGTEAFF. As DNA, the CDR3 is TGTGCCAGCAGCTCAGGACAGACGCGTGGGGGAACTGAAGCTTTCTTT. This chain connects TRBV9 to TRBJ1-1, with D possibly matching TRBD1 (6 bases). V was trimmed by 4 bases and J by 5 bases, leaving 21 bases between them. The CDR3 is 16 amino acids. The germline V gene encodes CDR1 SGDLS and CDR2 YYNGEE.

The J gene is TRBJ2-3, the V gene TRBV19; D unresolved. The V end was cut by 7 bases, the J end by 4 bases, with 6 bases between. The CDR3 is 11 amino acids. From germline, CDR1 is LNHDA and CDR2 SQIVND (reference sequence). CDR3 residues: CASTTSDTQYF. CDR3 DNA: TGTGCCAGTACCACATCAGATACGCAGTATTTT.

V gene TRBV14 combines with J gene TRBJ2-7; 10 bases line up with TRBD1. V trimming: 3 bases; J trimming: 5 bases; junction bases outside the gene matches: 7. From germline, CDR1 is SGHDN and CDR2 FVKESK. This CDR3 spans 15 amino acids. The CDR3 coding sequence is TGTGCCAGCAGCCAGGACAGGGGGATTTTCAACGAGCAGTACTTC. Translating it yields CASSQDRGIFNEQYF.

The rearrangement uses TRBV2 and TRBJ2-5, with D perhaps matching TRBD1 (5 bases). The J call could be wrong; TRBJ2-7 is a better fit for the DNA end. Per germline, CDR1 SNHLY and CDR2 FYNNEI. The CDR3 runs 12 residues. Here the CDR3 DNA reads TGTGCCAGCCTAGGACATTCCTACGAGCAGTACTTC. Residues: CASLGHSYEQYF.

The V call is TRBV28, the J call TRBJ2-1, with TRBD2 matching over 8 bases. Germline CDR1 is MDHEN and CDR2 is SYDVKM. The junction had 8 bases not matched to a gene; V was cut back by 5 bases and J by 8 bases. This CDR3 has 14 amino acids. CDR3 sequence: CASSSGSVIHEQFF. As DNA, the CDR3 is TGTGCCAGCAGTAGCGGGAGCGTTATCCATGAGCAGTTCTTC.

V is TRBV29-1 and J is TRBJ1-5; 7 positions agree with TRBD1. CDR1 is SQVTM, CDR2 ANQGSEA, per germline. This CDR3 is built from 13 residues. V gave up 7 bases and J gave up 2 bases; unmatched junction bases: 5. This CDR3 is CSARTGGNQPQHF. CDR3 coding DNA: TGCAGCGCAAGAACAGGGGGCAATCAGCCCCAGCATTTT.